This TCR beta chain comes out of a study of cytomegalovirus exposure and HLA in healthy donors. On this clone: Its antigen is unknown.

Broader study findings: The listing of 150 to 200 TCR beta chains classed them as cytomegalovirus-associated. CMV serostatus stood as the only immune exposure information on hand. An analysis that was carried out later associated fewer than 20,000 TCR beta sequences with HLA alleles at 0.05 false discovery rate.

This CDR3 has 16 amino acids. Deletions cut 3 bases from V and 3 bases from J, with 17 bases between. Germline V gene data show CDR1 as LNHNV and CDR2 as YYDKDF (reference sequence). The PCR used 60 Vbeta and 13 Jbeta primers. Data came from immunoSEQ multiplex PCR; TCRdb stores just in-frame clones and leaves some out. Altogether about 160,000 clones are present, around 80% being singletons, with the ten largest covering less than 3%. Sequencing was done on a sample of PBMCs. This TCR derives from a female donor in good health and CMV-seronegative. The V gene is TRBV15, the J gene TRBJ1-1, with a possible D match to TRBD1 (5 bases). CDR3 amino acids: CATSRNSGWGDTEAFF. The CDR3, as DNA: TGTGCCACCAGCAGGAATTCTGGGTGGGGGGACACTGAAGCTTTCTTT.